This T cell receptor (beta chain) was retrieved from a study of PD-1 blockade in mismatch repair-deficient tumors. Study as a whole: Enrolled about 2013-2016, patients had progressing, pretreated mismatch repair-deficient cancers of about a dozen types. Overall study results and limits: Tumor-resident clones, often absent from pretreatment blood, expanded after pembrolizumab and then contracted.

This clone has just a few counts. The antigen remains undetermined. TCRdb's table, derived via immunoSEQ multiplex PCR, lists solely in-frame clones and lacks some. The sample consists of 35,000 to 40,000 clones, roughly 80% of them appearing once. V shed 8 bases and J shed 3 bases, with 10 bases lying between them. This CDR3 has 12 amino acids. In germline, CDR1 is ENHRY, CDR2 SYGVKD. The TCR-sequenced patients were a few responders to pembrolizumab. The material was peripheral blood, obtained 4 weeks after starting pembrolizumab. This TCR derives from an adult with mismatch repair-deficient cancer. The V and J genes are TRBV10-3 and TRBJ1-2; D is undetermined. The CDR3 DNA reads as TGTGCCATCGCGATGGGTGACTATGGCTACACCTTC. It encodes CAIAMGDYGYTF.